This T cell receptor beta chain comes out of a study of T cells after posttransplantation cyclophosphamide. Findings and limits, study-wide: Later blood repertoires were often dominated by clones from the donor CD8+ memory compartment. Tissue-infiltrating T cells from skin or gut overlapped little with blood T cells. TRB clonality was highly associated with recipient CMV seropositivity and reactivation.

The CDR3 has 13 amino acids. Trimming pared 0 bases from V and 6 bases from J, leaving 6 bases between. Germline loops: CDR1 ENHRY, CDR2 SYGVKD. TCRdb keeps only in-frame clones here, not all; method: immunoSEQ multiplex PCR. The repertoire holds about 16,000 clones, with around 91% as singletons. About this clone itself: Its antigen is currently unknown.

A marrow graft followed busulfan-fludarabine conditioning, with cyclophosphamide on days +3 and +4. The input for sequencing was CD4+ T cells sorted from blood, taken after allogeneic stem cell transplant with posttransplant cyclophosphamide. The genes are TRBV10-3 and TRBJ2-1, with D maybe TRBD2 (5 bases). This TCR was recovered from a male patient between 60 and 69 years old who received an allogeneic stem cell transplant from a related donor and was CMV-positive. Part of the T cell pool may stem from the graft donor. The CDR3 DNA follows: TGTGCCATCAGTGAGTCCCGGGGCAATGAGCAGTTCTTC. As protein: CAISESRGNEQFF.